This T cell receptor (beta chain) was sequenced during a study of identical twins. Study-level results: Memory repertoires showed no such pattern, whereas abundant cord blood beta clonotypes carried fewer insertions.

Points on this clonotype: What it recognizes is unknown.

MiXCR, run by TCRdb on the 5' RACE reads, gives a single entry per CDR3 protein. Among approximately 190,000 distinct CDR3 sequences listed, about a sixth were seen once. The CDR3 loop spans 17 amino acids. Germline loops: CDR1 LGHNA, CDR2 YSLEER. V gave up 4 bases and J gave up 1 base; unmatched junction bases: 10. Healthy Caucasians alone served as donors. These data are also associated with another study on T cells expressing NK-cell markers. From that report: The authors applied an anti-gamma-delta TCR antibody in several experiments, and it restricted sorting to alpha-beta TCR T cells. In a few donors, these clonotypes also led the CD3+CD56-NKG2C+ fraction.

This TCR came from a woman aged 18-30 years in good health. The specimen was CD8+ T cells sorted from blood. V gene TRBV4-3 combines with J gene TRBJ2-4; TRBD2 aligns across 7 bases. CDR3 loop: CASSPLGGGSAKNIQYF. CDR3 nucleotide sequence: TGCGCCAGCAGCCCCCTCGGTGGCGGGAGTGCCAAAAACATTCAGTACTTC.